The clone carrying this T cell receptor (beta chain) was found a few times. Its antigen is still unknown. The entirety of the isolated RNA underwent reverse transcription, so expressed TCRB transcripts were sequenced. Clones were read by immunoSEQ multiplex PCR, and TCRdb kept only the in-frame ones, dropping some. The table includes some 220,000 clones, under 13% detected once. This CDR3 is built from 14 residues. V dropped 5 bases and J dropped 4; count of bases not matched to a gene: 6. The V gene's germline CDR1 is SQVTM and CDR2 ANQGSEA. The data are from a study of beta chain features in type 1 diabetes. Study-wide background: Examination covered around 98,000,000 sorted cells spanning all samples. Study-level results: Researchers reported that naive, central memory and Treg TCRB repertoires appeared more similar in patients than in healthy donors. The question left open here concerned HLA type influencing TCRB rearrangement.

The V call is TRBV29-1, the J call TRBJ2-3; 10 nucleotides agree with TRBD1. The source is a man aged 18 to 29 in good health. The sequenced material came from central memory CD4+ T cells from blood. The DNA for the CDR3 is TGCAGCGTTCTCGGGACAGGGGCCCCAGATACGCAGTATTTT. It is translated as CSVLGTGAPDTQYF.